Following are 25 T cell receptor beta chains from one sample sequenced in a study of long-term antiretroviral therapy in people with HIV. Survey-level resolution applied to immunoSEQ assay v3.0. Here immunoSEQ multiplex PCR was the method, and the copy in TCRdb shows in-frame clones only, minus some. The sample carries 17,000 or so clones, 85% to 95% recorded once. The sequenced sample was unsorted PBMCs, obtained around 10 years after starting antiretroviral therapy. These receptors all come from a man aged 25 to 40 with HIV.

The J gene is TRBJ1-1, the V gene TRBV7-9, with 7 bases that match TRBD1. Germline V CDR1 and CDR2: SEHNR, FQNEAQ (reference sequence). V was clipped by 2 bases and J by 3 bases; unmatched bases: 3. The CDR3 is 14 residues long. Here the CDR3 reads CASSLQGVDTEAFF. CDR3 DNA sequence: TGTGCCAGCAGCTTACAGGGGGTAGACACTGAAGCTTTCTTT.

This chain joins TRBV20-1 and TRBJ2-7; possibly TRBD2 for D (5 bases). The germline CDR1 and CDR2 sequences are DFQATT and SNEGSKA (reference sequence). The CDR3 length is 11 residues. V shed 3 bases and J shed 3 bases, with 6 bases lying between them. CDR3 region: CSASGNYEQYV. Here the CDR3 DNA reads TGCAGTGCTAGCGGGAACTACGAGCAGTACGTC.

The J gene is TRBJ1-2, the V gene TRBV28, with D hard to call. The CDR3 is 14 residues long. Germline values: CDR1 MDHEN, CDR2 SYDVKM. V shed 6 bases and J shed 6 bases, with 17 bases lying between them. CDR3 amino acids: CASRTGSHSDGYTF. CDR3 bases: TGTGCCAGCAGGACCGGGTCCCATTCAGATGGCTACACCTTC.

This clone was observed once. The J gene is TRBJ1-2, the V gene TRBV19, with TRBD1 identical over 7 bases. V gave up 10 bases and J gave up 0 bases; unmatched junction bases: 8. Per germline, CDR1 LNHDA and CDR2 SQIVND (reference sequence). This CDR3 has 14 amino acids. The CDR3 protein is CATSRGTANYGYTF. In DNA form, the CDR3 reads TGTGCCACCAGCAGGGGGACAGCTAACTATGGCTACACCTTC.

The rearrangement joins TRBV5-6 to TRBJ1-2; tentatively, D is TRBD1 (5 bases). This CDR3 contains 14 residues. V was shortened by 3 bases and J by 2 bases, with 11 bases between the two germline ends. Germline assignment: CDR1 SGHDT and CDR2 YYEEEE. CDR3 sequence reads: CASSSGPSNYGYTF. The CDR3 coding sequence is TGTGCCAGCAGCTCGGGACCTTCCAACTATGGCTACACCTTC.

V and J are TRBV9 and TRBJ1-2, with 9 bases that match TRBD1. After removal of 6 bases from V and 6 bases from J, the junction contained 9 bases not matched to a gene. Germline loops: CDR1 SGDLS, CDR2 YYNGEE. The CDR3 totals 14 residues. The CDR3 here is CASTYGQGLNGYTF. CDR3 bases: TGTGCCAGCACGTACGGACAGGGGCTGAATGGCTACACCTTC.

This sequence joins TRBV28 and TRBJ1-2; D ambiguous. Between the trimmed V and J ends, which lost 2 bases and 2 bases, there was a span of 6 bases. Germline V lookup: CDR1 MDHEN, CDR2 SYDVKM. The CDR3 spans 13 residues. The CDR3, as DNA: TGTGCCAGCAGTTTACCACAAAACTATGGCTACACCTTC. Its translation: CASSLPQNYGYTF.

V gene TRBV5-1 combines with J gene TRBJ2-1, with 7 positions matching TRBD1. The CDR3 spans 15 residues. V gave up 0 bases and J gave up 8 bases; unmatched junction bases: 8. The germline V gene encodes CDR1 SGHRS and CDR2 YFSETQ. DNA for the CDR3: TGCGCCAGCAGCTTGGGACAGGGACAAGGCTATGAGCAGTTCTTC. The encoded protein is CASSLGQGQGYEQFF.

In nucleotides, the CDR3 is TGTGCCAGCACCCTCCTTGACAGGGACTACAATGAGCAGTTCTTC. Its protein product is CASTLLDRDYNEQFF. The V gene is TRBV7-9, the J gene TRBJ2-1; TRBD1 matches 7 bases. After removal of 7 bases from V and 3 bases from J, the junction contained 9 bases not matched to a gene. The CDR3 spans 15 residues. Germline V gives CDR1 SEHNR, CDR2 FQNEAQ (reference sequence).

This rearrangement joins TRBV19 to TRBJ2-1, with D possibly being TRBD2 (6 bases). Germline V CDR1 and CDR2: LNHDA, SQIVND (reference sequence). V was cut by 3 bases and J by 3 bases, with 6 bases left in between. CDR3 length: 13 residues. CDR3 DNA sequence: TGTGCCAGTAGTATCGGGGGCTACAATGAGCAGTTCTTC. This gives the protein CASSIGGYNEQFF.

This chain connects TRBV5-6 to TRBJ2-5; tentatively, D is TRBD2 (6 bases). CDR1 and CDR2 from the germline V gene are SGHDT and YYEEEE. The CDR3 has 15 residues. Trimming pared 4 bases from V and 5 bases from J, leaving 18 bases between. The CDR3: CASSPRRDWGETQYF. For the CDR3, the DNA is TGTGCCAGCAGCCCGAGGAGGGATTGGGGGGAGACCCAGTACTTC.

The CDR3: CAWSTGQGEKLFF. In DNA, the CDR3 is TGTGCCTGGAGTACCGGACAGGGTGAAAAACTGTTTTTT. The chain combines TRBV30 with TRBJ1-4; 8 bases line up with TRBD1. CDR1 and CDR2 from the germline V gene are GTSNPN and SVGIG (reference sequence). The CDR3 sequence is 13 residues long. Trimming cost V 2 bases and J 7 bases; bases outside gene matches: 3.

The V call is TRBV2, the J call TRBJ2-2; TRBD1 or TRBD2 may be the D gene (5 bases each). Per germline, CDR1 SNHLY and CDR2 FYNNEI. This CDR3 contains 15 residues. With 3 bases removed from V and 4 bases from J, the gap between germline ends came to 12 bases. CDR3 sequence reads: CASSERSGTTGELFF. As DNA, the CDR3 is TGTGCCAGCAGTGAGAGGTCAGGGACCACCGGGGAGCTGTTTTTT.

About this clone: Mismatch with germline at one junction end may stem from a read error. The chain employs TRBV7-7 and TRBJ1-2; 7 bases are shared with TRBD1. Germline V CDR1 and CDR2: SSHAT, FNYEAQ (reference sequence). This CDR3 is built from 16 residues. The DNA of the CDR3 is TGTGCTAGCAGCTTCGACCTGCAGGGGGCTAACTATGGCTACACCTTC. Translation gives CASSFDLQGANYGYTF.

This chain uses TRBV5-1 with TRBJ2-2, with D possibly matching TRBD1 (5 bases). V dropped 2 bases and J dropped 6 bases, with 8 bases sitting between them. The CDR3 runs 13 residues. Germline values: CDR1 SGHRS, CDR2 YFSETQ. CDR3 in DNA: TGCGCCAGCAGCTTATCAGGGCCCGGGGAGCTGTTTTTT. Protein: CASSLSGPGELFF. Based on the CDR3 plus reference TRBV5-1 and TRBJ2-2, the full variable domain is KAGVTQTPRYLIKTRGQQVTLSCSPISGHRSVSWYQQTPGQGLQFLFEYFSETQRNKGNFPGRFSGRQFSNSRSEMNVSTLELGDSALYLCASSLSGPGELFFGEGSRLTVL.

The V call is TRBV15, the J call TRBJ1-2, with D unresolved. Germline V lookup: CDR1 LNHNV, CDR2 YYDKDF (reference sequence). Trimming cost V 2 bases and J 4 bases, with 11 bases left between them. This CDR3 comprises 14 residues. CDR3 in DNA: TGTGCCACCAGCAGACAAAGGACGGGCTATGGCTACACCTTC. Protein product: CATSRQRTGYGYTF.

The J gene is TRBJ1-3, the V gene TRBV30, with D uncertain. CDR3 length equals 15 residues. The germline gives CDR1 GTSNPN, CDR2 SVGIG (reference sequence). Between the trimmed V and J ends, which lost 0 bases and 0 bases, there was a span of 9 bases. The CDR3, as DNA: TGTGCCTGGAGTGTACGACATTCCTCTGGAAACACCATATATTTT. Residues: CAWSVRHSSGNTIYF.

The CDR3 DNA reads TGTGCCAGTAGTCCTGTCCATGCTGGGGTGGAGACCCAGTACTTC. Its protein product is CASSPVHAGVETQYF. The chain couples TRBV19 to TRBJ2-5; D not certain. The CDR3 runs 15 residues. CDR1 and CDR2 from the germline V gene are LNHDA and SQIVND (reference sequence). Trimming took 5 bases from V and 5 from J, leaving 18 bases between them.

V is TRBV7-8 and J is TRBJ2-7; tentatively, D is TRBD1 or TRBD2 (5 bases each). This CDR3 has 16 residues. V was trimmed by 1 base and J by 5 bases, leaving 18 bases between them. Germline lookup yields CDR1 SGHVS and CDR2 FQNEAQ. CDR3: CASSLEGTLIRHEQYF. Written as DNA, the CDR3 is TGTGCCAGCAGCTTAGAGGGGACCCTAATTCGCCACGAGCAGTACTTC.

The chain is built from TRBV7-3 and TRBJ2-2, with a possible D match to TRBD1 (5 bases). Germline V gene data show CDR1 as SGHTA and CDR2 as FQGTGA. This CDR3 contains 15 residues. The V gene lost 1 base and the J gene lost 1 base, with 7 bases spanning the gap. The CDR3 sequence: CASSLMGQNTGELFF. The CDR3 DNA follows: TGTGCCAGCAGCTTAATGGGGCAGAACACCGGGGAGCTGTTTTTT. Combining the CDR3 with reference TRBV7-3 and TRBJ2-2 gives the whole variable domain GAGVSQTPSNKVTEKGKYVELRCDPISGHTALYWYRQSLGQGPEFLIYFQGTGAADDSGLPNDRFFAVRPEGSVSTLKIQRTERGDSAVYLCASSLMGQNTGELFFGEGSRLTVL.

The rearrangement uses TRBV6-4 and TRBJ1-4; D uncertain. The CDR3 consists of 13 residues. V dropped 4 bases and J dropped 7 bases, with 10 bases sitting between them. Germline assignment: CDR1 MRHNA and CDR2 SNTAGT. The CDR3 DNA reads as TGTGCCAGCAGTGGGCAAGTTGGTGAAAAACTGTTTTTT. Translating it yields CASSGQVGEKLFF.

This clone was observed a single time. The V call is TRBV14, the J call TRBJ2-6; 7 bases agree with TRBD1. The CDR3 extends over 16 amino acids. In germline, CDR1 is SGHDN, CDR2 FVKESK. The V and J ends lost 5 bases and 3 bases, in that order; junction bases with no gene match: 7. CDR3 in DNA: TGTGCCAGCAGCTTACTCAGGGGGAATGGGGCCAACGTCCTGACTTTC. It is translated as CASSLLRGNGANVLTF.

This clone was counted a single time. The chain carries TRBV2 and TRBJ1-6; 7 nucleotides agree with TRBD1. The CDR3 is 14 amino acids. In germline, CDR1 is SNHLY, CDR2 FYNNEI. V dropped 5 bases and J dropped 8; count of bases not matched to a gene: 6. CDR3 nucleotides: TGTGCCAGCAGTCCCCGACAGGGCGATTCACCCCTCCACTTT. Translation gives CASSPRQGDSPLHF.

The chain links TRBV10-3 to TRBJ1-3; D may be TRBD1 (6 bases). The CDR3 is 14 amino acids. The germline V and J ends were trimmed by 4 bases and 4 bases, with 11 bases remaining between them. The germline V gene encodes CDR1 ENHRY and CDR2 SYGVKD. The CDR3 reads CAISGGLEGNTIYF. DNA of the CDR3: TGTGCCATCAGTGGGGGGCTAGAAGGAAACACCATATATTTT.

Written as DNA, the CDR3 is TGCGCCAGCAGCCAAGTGAGGAATACGCAGTATTTT. This sequence encodes CASSQVRNTQYF. The chain employs TRBV4-1 and TRBJ2-3, with D uncertain. The CDR3 covers 12 residues. CDR1 and CDR2 (germline): MGHRA, YSYEKL. Deletions cut 1 base from V and 7 bases from J, with 6 bases between.